This TCR beta chain was recorded in a study of blood T cell repertoires in COVID-19. Trimming removed 6 bases from V and 5 bases from J; junction bases left unmatched: 7. The V gene's germline CDR1 is MNHEY and CDR2 SMNVEV (reference sequence). The CDR3 covers 14 residues. TCRdb keeps only in-frame clones here, not all; method: immunoSEQ multiplex PCR. The table has around 70,000 clones, roughly nine tenths seen once. The sequence was obtained from a human donor in a cohort sampled during active COVID-19. The chain recombines TRBV27 with TRBJ2-1, with 7 bases matching TRBD2. The sample taken for sequencing was peripheral blood. In DNA, the CDR3 is TGTGCCAGCAGAGGCGGTCGGGGGGACAATGAGCAGTTCTTC. Protein product: CASRGGRGDNEQFF.